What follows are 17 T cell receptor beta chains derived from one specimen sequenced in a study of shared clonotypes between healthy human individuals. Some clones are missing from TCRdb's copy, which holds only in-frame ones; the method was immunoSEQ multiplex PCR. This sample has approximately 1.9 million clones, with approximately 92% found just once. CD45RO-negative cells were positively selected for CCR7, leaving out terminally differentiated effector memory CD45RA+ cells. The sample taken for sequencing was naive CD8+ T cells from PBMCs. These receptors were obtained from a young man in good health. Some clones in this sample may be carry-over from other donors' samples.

CDR3: CASSLGQGTFNYGYTF. The CDR3 bases are TGTGCCAGCAGCTTAGGACAGGGTACATTCAACTATGGCTACACCTTC. This rearrangement joins TRBV11-1 to TRBJ1-2, with 7 nucleotides matching TRBD1. Germline assignment: CDR1 SGHAT and CDR2 FQDESV (reference sequence). The CDR3 is made up of 16 amino acids. V lost 1 base and J lost 2; bases outside the gene matches: 7.

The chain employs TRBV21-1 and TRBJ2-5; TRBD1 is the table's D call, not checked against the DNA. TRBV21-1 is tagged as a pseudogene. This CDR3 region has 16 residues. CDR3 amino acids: CASSDHGDRAQETQYF. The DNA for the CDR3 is TGTGCCAGCAGCGACCACGGAGACAGGGCCCAAGAGACCCAGTACTTC.

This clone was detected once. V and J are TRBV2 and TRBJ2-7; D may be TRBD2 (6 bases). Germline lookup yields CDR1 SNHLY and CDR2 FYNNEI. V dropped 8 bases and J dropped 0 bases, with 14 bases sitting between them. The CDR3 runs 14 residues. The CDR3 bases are TGTGCCAGCCTGGGGGGACCTAGCTCCTACGAGCAGTACTTC. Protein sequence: CASLGGPSSYEQYF.

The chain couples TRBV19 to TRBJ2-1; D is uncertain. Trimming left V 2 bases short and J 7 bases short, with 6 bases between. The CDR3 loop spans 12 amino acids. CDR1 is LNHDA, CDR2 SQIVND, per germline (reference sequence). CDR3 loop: CASSIYMNEQFF. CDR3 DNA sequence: TGTGCCAGTAGTATATATATGAATGAGCAGTTCTTC.

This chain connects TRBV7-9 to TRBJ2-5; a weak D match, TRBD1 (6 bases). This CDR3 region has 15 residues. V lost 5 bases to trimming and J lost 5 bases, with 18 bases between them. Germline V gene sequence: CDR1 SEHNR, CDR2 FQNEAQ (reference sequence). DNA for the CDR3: TGTGCCAGCAGCGACCGGACACAGGGCCCGGAGACCCAGTACTTC. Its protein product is CASSDRTQGPETQYF.

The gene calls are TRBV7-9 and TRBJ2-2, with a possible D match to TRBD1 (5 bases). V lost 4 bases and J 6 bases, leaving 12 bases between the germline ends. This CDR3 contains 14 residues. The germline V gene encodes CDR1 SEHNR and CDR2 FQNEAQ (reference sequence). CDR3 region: CASSSTQGPGELFF. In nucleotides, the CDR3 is TGTGCCAGCAGCTCGACTCAGGGTCCCGGGGAGCTGTTTTTT. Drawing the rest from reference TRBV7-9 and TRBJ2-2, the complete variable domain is DTGVSQNPRHKITKRGQNVTFRCDPISEHNRLYWYRQTLGQGPEFLTYFQNEAQLEKSRLLSDRFSAERPKGSFSTLEIQRTEQGDSAMYLCASSSTQGPGELFFGEGSRLTVL.

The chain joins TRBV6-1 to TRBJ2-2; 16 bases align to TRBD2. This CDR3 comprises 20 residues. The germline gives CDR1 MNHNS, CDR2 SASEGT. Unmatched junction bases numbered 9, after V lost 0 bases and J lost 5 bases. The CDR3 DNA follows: TGTGCCAGCAGTGAAGCGCCACAGGGACTAGCGGGAGGGCTAACCGGGGAGCTGTTTTTT. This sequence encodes CASSEAPQGLAGGLTGELFF.

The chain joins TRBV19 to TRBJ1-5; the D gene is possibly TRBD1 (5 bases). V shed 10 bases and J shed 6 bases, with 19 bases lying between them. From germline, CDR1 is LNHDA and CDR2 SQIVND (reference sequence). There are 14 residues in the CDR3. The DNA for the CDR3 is TGTGCCACCCGAGGGAACGGGGCAAGTCAGCCCCAGCATTTT. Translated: CATRGNGASQPQHF.

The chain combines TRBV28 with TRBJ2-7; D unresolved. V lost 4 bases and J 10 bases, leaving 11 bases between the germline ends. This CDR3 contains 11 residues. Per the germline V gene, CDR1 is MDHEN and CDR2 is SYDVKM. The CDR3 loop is CASSWGLDQYF. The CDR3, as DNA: TGTGCCAGCAGTTGGGGTCTCGACCAGTACTTC.

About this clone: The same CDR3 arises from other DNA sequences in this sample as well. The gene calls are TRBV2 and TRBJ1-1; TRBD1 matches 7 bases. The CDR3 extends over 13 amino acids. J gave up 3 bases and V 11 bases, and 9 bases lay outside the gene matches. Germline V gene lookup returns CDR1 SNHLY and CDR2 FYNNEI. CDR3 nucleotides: TGTGCCTCCACGAGGGGGCTGGACACTGAAGCTTTCTTT. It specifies CASTRGLDTEAFF.

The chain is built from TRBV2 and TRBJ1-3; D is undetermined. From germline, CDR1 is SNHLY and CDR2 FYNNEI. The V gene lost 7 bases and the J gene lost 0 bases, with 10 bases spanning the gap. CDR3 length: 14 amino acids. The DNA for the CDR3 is TGTGCCAGCAATCAGGCGCCCTCTGGAAACACCATATATTTT. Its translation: CASNQAPSGNTIYF.

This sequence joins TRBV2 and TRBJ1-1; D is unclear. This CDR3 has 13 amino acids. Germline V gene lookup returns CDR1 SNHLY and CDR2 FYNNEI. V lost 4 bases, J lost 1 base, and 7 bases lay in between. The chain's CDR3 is CASSVGQNTEAFF. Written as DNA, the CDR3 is TGTGCCAGCAGTGTCGGGCAGAACACTGAAGCTTTCTTT.

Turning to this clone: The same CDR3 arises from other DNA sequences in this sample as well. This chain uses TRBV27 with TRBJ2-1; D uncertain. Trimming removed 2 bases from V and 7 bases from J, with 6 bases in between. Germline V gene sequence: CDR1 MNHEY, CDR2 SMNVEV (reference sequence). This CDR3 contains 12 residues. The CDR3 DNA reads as TGTGCCAGCAGTTTAGGACCTAATGAGCAGTTCTTC. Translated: CASSLGPNEQFF.

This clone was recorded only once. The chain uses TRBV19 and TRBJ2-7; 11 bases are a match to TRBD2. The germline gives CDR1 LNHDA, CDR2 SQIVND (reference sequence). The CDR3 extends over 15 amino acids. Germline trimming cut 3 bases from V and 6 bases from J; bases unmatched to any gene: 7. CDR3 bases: TGTGCCAGTAGTATGCAACTAGCGGGAGTTCTCGAGCAGTACTTC. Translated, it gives CASSMQLAGVLEQYF.

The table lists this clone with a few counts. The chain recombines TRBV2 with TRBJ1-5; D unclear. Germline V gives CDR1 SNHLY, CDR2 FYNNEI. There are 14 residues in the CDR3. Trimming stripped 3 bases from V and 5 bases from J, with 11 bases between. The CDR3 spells CASSEVWRDQPQHF. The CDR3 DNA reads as TGTGCCAGCAGTGAGGTGTGGAGGGATCAGCCCCAGCATTTT.

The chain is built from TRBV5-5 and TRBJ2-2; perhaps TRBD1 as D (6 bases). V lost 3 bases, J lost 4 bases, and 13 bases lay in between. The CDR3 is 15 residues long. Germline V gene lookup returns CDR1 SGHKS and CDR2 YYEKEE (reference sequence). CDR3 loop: CASSYGQLPTGELFF. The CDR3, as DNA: TGTGCCAGCAGCTACGGACAGCTCCCCACCGGGGAGCTGTTTTTT.

CDR3 nucleotide sequence: TGTGCCACCAGTACCGGGCCCTACGAGCAGTACTTC. Encoded protein: CATSTGPYEQYF. V and J are TRBV15 and TRBJ2-7; D gene ambiguous. This CDR3 has 12 amino acids. Germline values: CDR1 LNHNV, CDR2 YYDKDF (reference sequence). The ends were cut back, 6 bases at V and 2 bases at J, with 8 bases in the middle.